This TCR beta chain was sequenced for a study of regulatory T cells in long-lasting Graves disease. Time point reported: newly diagnosed GD, antithyroid drugs for less than 3 months. PBMC-extracted RNA yielded the TCR library. Germline trimming cut 0 bases from V and 0 bases from J; bases unmatched to any gene: 9. This CDR3 contains 17 residues. CDR1 SGHTS and CDR2 YDEGEE come from the germline V gene. Both iRepertoire HTBI primers and Arm-PCR of CDR3 regions were used to build the TCR beta libraries. TCRdb used MiXCR to reprocess the multiplex PCR reads, holding one entry per CDR3 protein. The table records over 450,000 distinct CDR3 sequences, more than 10% of them present only once. This clonotype came up a few times. These data were also reused for a study on T cells in Graves' hyperthyroidism and ophthalmopathy.

The V gene is TRBV5-8, the J gene TRBJ2-7; 7 positions match TRBD1. The sample here was peripheral blood mononuclear cells (PBMCs), taken at new diagnosis, from a patient treated with antithyroid drugs. The clonotype originates from a woman aged 30 to 39 with Graves disease. The CDR3 sequence is CASSLGDREWGSYEQYF. The CDR3 DNA is TGTGCCAGCAGCTTGGGAGACAGGGAGTGGGGCTCCTACGAGCAGTACTTC.